Listed below are T cell receptor beta chains from one sample, sequenced in a study of CD4+ T cells in melanoma. Assay used: immunoSEQ multiplex PCR; TCRdb lists only in-frame clones, some missing. The data hold some 110,000 clones, with around 92% observed a single time. The specimen was peripheral blood. The receptors come from a human donor with melanoma. The CDR3 runs from the conserved cysteine through the conserved F or W. The order of the fields is D gene, J gene, clone size, V gene, CDR3 protein, CDR3 DNA. The D gene is left open where the match is weak. Size is stated for part of the rows, as once, few or many counts, or as a class when the clone is expanded.

D gene: TRBD1
J gene: TRBJ2-5
clone size: .
V gene: TRBV28
CDR3 protein: CASTTGGRETQYF
CDR3 DNA: TGTGCCAGCACTACAGGGGGCCGGGAGACCCAGTACTTC

D gene: TRBD2
J gene: TRBJ2-7
clone size: .
V gene: TRBV5-1
CDR3 protein: CASSLLAGGEQYF
CDR3 DNA: TGCGCCAGCAGCCTCCTGGCGGGGGGCGAGCAGTACTTC

D gene: TRBD1
J gene: TRBJ2-7
clone size: .
V gene: TRBV2
CDR3 protein: CASSEISKDRSYEQYF
CDR3 DNA: TGTGCCAGCAGTGAAATCAGTAAGGACAGGTCCTACGAGCAGTACTTC

D gene: TRBD1
J gene: TRBJ1-2
clone size: few
V gene: TRBV27
CDR3 protein: CASSYRGDGYTF
CDR3 DNA: TGTGCCAGCAGTTACAGGGGGGATGGCTACACCTTC

D gene: TRBD2
J gene: TRBJ2-7
clone size: .
V gene: TRBV2
CDR3 protein: CAIAPGLASGEQYF
CDR3 DNA: TGTGCCATTGCTCCGGGACTAGCGTCGGGCGAGCAGTACTTC

D gene: .
J gene: TRBJ2-3
clone size: .
V gene: TRBV5-1
CDR3 protein: CASSLLGPGTDTQYF
CDR3 DNA: TGCGCCAGCAGCTTGCTGGGACCGGGCACAGATACGCAGTATTTT

D gene: .
J gene: TRBJ2-2
clone size: .
V gene: TRBV5-1
CDR3 protein: CASSYREGGTGELFF
CDR3 DNA: TGCGCCAGCAGCTACCGAGAGGGAGGCACCGGGGAGCTGTTTTTT

D gene: .
J gene: TRBJ1-3
clone size: .
V gene: TRBV10-3
CDR3 protein: CAISEPGSRGNTIYF
CDR3 DNA: TGTGCCATCAGTGAGCCGGGGTCGAGAGGAAACACCATATATTTT

D gene: .
J gene: TRBJ1-2
clone size: once
V gene: TRBV5-4
CDR3 protein: CASSLEGVVELSGYTF
CDR3 DNA: TGTGCCAGCAGCTTAGAAGGGGTTGTTGAATTAAGTGGCTACACCTTC

D gene: .
J gene: TRBJ1-2
clone size: once
V gene: TRBV5-4
CDR3 protein: CASSAQQGGNYGYTF
CDR3 DNA: TGTGCCAGCAGCGCCCAACAGGGAGGCAACTATGGCTACACCTTC

D gene: TRBD2
J gene: TRBJ2-1
clone size: .
V gene: TRBV5-1
CDR3 protein: CASSRGTSEADEQFF
CDR3 DNA: TGCGCCAGCAGCCGCGGGACTAGCGAGGCCGATGAGCAGTTCTTC

D gene: .
J gene: TRBJ1-2
clone size: .
V gene: TRBV29-1
CDR3 protein: CSVDREGYTF
CDR3 DNA: TGCAGCGTTGACAGGGAAGGCTACACCTTC

D gene: .
J gene: TRBJ2-7
clone size: once
V gene: TRBV7-6
CDR3 protein: CASSPTGIVSYEQYF
CDR3 DNA: TGTGCCAGCAGCCCTACAGGGATTGTATCCTACGAGCAGTACTTC

D gene: .
J gene: TRBJ1-4
clone size: .
V gene: TRBV4-2
CDR3 protein: CASHTSPGVGEKLFF
CDR3 DNA: TGTGCCAGCCACACAAGCCCAGGGGTTGGCGAAAAACTGTTTTTT

D gene: .
J gene: TRBJ1-4
clone size: .
V gene: TRBV5-5
CDR3 protein: CASSFTRSANVEKLFF
CDR3 DNA: TGTGCCAGCAGCTTCACGAGGTCCGCGAACGTTGAAAAACTGTTTTTT

D gene: TRBD2
J gene: TRBJ2-5
clone size: once
V gene: TRBV7-3
CDR3 protein: CASGRGHQETQYF
CDR3 DNA: TGTGCCAGCGGGAGGGGACACCAAGAGACCCAGTACTTC

D gene: .
J gene: TRBJ2-5
clone size: .
V gene: TRBV7-2
CDR3 protein: CASSYPGREGWTQYF
CDR3 DNA: TGTGCCAGCAGCTACCCTGGCCGAGAGGGATGGACCCAGTACTTC

D gene: .
J gene: TRBJ2-7
clone size: .
V gene: TRBV2
CDR3 protein: CASRSEGGNEQYF
CDR3 DNA: TGTGCCAGCAGGAGCGAGGGCGGGAACGAGCAGTACTTC

D gene: TRBD1
J gene: TRBJ2-7
clone size: .
V gene: TRBV27
CDR3 protein: CASSSTGGGIEQYF
CDR3 DNA: TGTGCCAGCAGTTCGACAGGGGGAGGGATCGAGCAGTACTTC

D gene: TRBD1
J gene: TRBJ2-7
clone size: .
V gene: TRBV27
CDR3 protein: CASSPYRGRIDEQYF
CDR3 DNA: TGTGCCAGCAGTCCTTACAGGGGGCGCATAGACGAGCAGTACTTC

D gene: TRBD2
J gene: TRBJ2-1
clone size: once
V gene: TRBV15
CDR3 protein: CATSRLAMVSEQFF
CDR3 DNA: TGTGCCACTTCGCGACTAGCGATGGTCTCGGAGCAGTTCTTC

D gene: TRBD1
J gene: TRBJ1-2
clone size: .
V gene: TRBV7-9
CDR3 protein: CASSLAGQGSDYGYTF
CDR3 DNA: TGTGCCAGCAGCTTAGCGGGACAGGGGTCGGACTATGGCTACACCTTC

D gene: .
J gene: TRBJ2-1
clone size: .
V gene: TRBV7-6
CDR3 protein: CASSPDATSSYNEQFF
CDR3 DNA: TGTGCCAGCAGCCCGGACGCAACCAGCTCCTACAATGAGCAGTTCTTC

D gene: TRBD2
J gene: TRBJ2-3
clone size: .
V gene: TRBV5-1
CDR3 protein: CASRASGFSSTDTQYF
CDR3 DNA: TGCGCCAGCAGGGCTAGCGGGTTTTCTAGCACAGATACGCAGTATTTT

D gene: .
J gene: TRBJ2-2
clone size: .
V gene: TRBV7-8
CDR3 protein: CASSSGGTGELFF
CDR3 DNA: TGTGCCAGCAGCTCCGGAGGCACCGGGGAGCTGTTTTTT

D gene: TRBD1
J gene: TRBJ2-2
clone size: .
V gene: TRBV28
CDR3 protein: CASSWGQGAGELFF
CDR3 DNA: TGTGCCAGCAGTTGGGGACAGGGGGCCGGGGAGCTGTTTTTT

D gene: TRBD1
J gene: TRBJ2-3
clone size: .
V gene: TRBV28
CDR3 protein: CASSRLGTGGDTQYF
CDR3 DNA: TGTGCCAGCAGTCGCCTCGGGACAGGGGGCGATACGCAGTATTTT

D gene: .
J gene: TRBJ2-7
clone size: .
V gene: TRBV4-1
CDR3 protein: CASSQVGLDYEQYF
CDR3 DNA: TGCGCCAGCAGCCAAGTCGGACTCGACTACGAGCAGTACTTC

D gene: .
J gene: TRBJ1-1
clone size: .
V gene: TRBV28
CDR3 protein: CASSFRANTEAFF
CDR3 DNA: TGTGCCAGCAGTTTCAGGGCGAACACTGAAGCTTTCTTT

D gene: TRBD1
J gene: TRBJ1-6
clone size: .
V gene: TRBV27
CDR3 protein: CASRTGVSYNSPLHF
CDR3 DNA: TGTGCCAGCAGGACAGGGGTCTCCTATAATTCACCCCTCCACTTT

D gene: .
J gene: TRBJ1-2
clone size: .
V gene: TRBV11-2
CDR3 protein: CASSLEGDGYTF
CDR3 DNA: TGTGCCAGCAGCCTGGAAGGGGATGGCTACACCTTC

D gene: TRBD1
J gene: TRBJ1-5
clone size: .
V gene: TRBV27
CDR3 protein: CASSLGTGERPQHF
CDR3 DNA: TGTGCCAGCAGTTTAGGGACAGGGGAACGGCCCCAGCATTTT

D gene: TRBD2
J gene: TRBJ2-1
clone size: .
V gene: TRBV6-1
CDR3 protein: CASSEAGASGIYNEQFF
CDR3 DNA: TGTGCCAGCAGTGAAGCGGGAGCTAGCGGAATATACAATGAGCAGTTCTTC

D gene: .
J gene: TRBJ1-6
clone size: .
V gene: TRBV18
CDR3 protein: CASSEGGFDSPLHF
CDR3 DNA: TGTGCCAGCTCAGAAGGAGGGTTCGACTCACCCCTCCACTTT

D gene: .
J gene: TRBJ2-5
clone size: .
V gene: TRBV18
CDR3 protein: CASSPRGMVKETQYF
CDR3 DNA: TGTGCCAGCTCACCACGGGGGATGGTTAAAGAGACCCAGTACTTC

D gene: TRBD1
J gene: TRBJ2-3
clone size: .
V gene: TRBV6-1
CDR3 protein: CASSKDRVTDTQYF
CDR3 DNA: TGTGCCAGCAGTAAAGACAGGGTCACAGATACGCAGTATTTT

D gene: TRBD1
J gene: TRBJ2-7
clone size: .
V gene: TRBV6-5
CDR3 protein: CASRGQGAGEQYF
CDR3 DNA: TGTGCCAGCAGGGGACAGGGGGCGGGGGAGCAGTACTTC

D gene: TRBD1
J gene: TRBJ2-6
clone size: .
V gene: TRBV5-1
CDR3 protein: CASSPAGGIHSGANVLTF
CDR3 DNA: TGCGCCAGCAGCCCGGCAGGGGGTATTCATTCTGGGGCCAACGTCCTGACTTTC

D gene: .
J gene: TRBJ1-2
clone size: .
V gene: TRBV6-5
CDR3 protein: CASSYSRGANYGYTF
CDR3 DNA: TGTGCCAGCAGTTACTCCCGGGGAGCTAACTATGGCTACACCTTC

D gene: .
J gene: TRBJ2-7
clone size: few
V gene: TRBV7-2
CDR3 protein: CASRGAGGSHEQYF
CDR3 DNA: TGTGCCAGCAGGGGTGCGGGTGGGTCCCACGAGCAGTACTTC

D gene: .
J gene: TRBJ2-3
clone size: .
V gene: TRBV25-1
CDR3 protein: CASSDPGGRLGDTQYF
CDR3 DNA: TGTGCCAGCAGTGACCCCGGGGGCCGCTTGGGAGATACGCAGTATTTT

D gene: .
J gene: TRBJ1-6
clone size: few
V gene: TRBV5-6
CDR3 protein: CASSPVREEYYNSPLHF
CDR3 DNA: TGTGCCAGCAGCCCTGTCAGGGAGGAATACTATAATTCACCCCTCCACTTT

D gene: TRBD2
J gene: TRBJ2-1
clone size: .
V gene: TRBV6-5
CDR3 protein: CASSRTSGSYNEQFF
CDR3 DNA: TGTGCCAGCAGCCGAACTAGCGGATCCTACAATGAGCAGTTCTTC

D gene: .
J gene: TRBJ1-1
clone size: .
V gene: TRBV5-1
CDR3 protein: CASSPGFNTEAFF
CDR3 DNA: TGCGCCAGCAGCCCGGGGTTCAACACTGAAGCTTTCTTT

D gene: .
J gene: TRBJ1-5
clone size: .
V gene: TRBV7-8
CDR3 protein: CASSLRSSFGQPQHF
CDR3 DNA: TGTGCCAGCAGCCTGCGCTCAAGCTTCGGGCAGCCCCAGCATTTT

D gene: .
J gene: TRBJ2-2
clone size: few
V gene: TRBV6-5
CDR3 protein: CASSYRPRANTGELFF
CDR3 DNA: TGTGCCAGCAGTTATAGGCCCAGAGCGAACACCGGGGAGCTGTTTTTT

D gene: TRBD2
J gene: TRBJ2-7
clone size: once
V gene: TRBV6-1
CDR3 protein: CAGQMGLEPYEQYF
CDR3 DNA: TGTGCCGGGCAAATGGGACTAGAGCCTTACGAGCAGTACTTC

D gene: TRBD2
J gene: TRBJ2-3
clone size: .
V gene: TRBV6-6
CDR3 protein: CASRKTSGFTDTQYF
CDR3 DNA: TGTGCCAGCAGGAAAACTAGCGGGTTCACAGATACGCAGTATTTT

D gene: TRBD2
J gene: TRBJ2-3
clone size: .
V gene: TRBV2
CDR3 protein: CASRRGLAGGTDTQYF
CDR3 DNA: TGTGCCAGCAGGAGGGGACTAGCGGGGGGGACAGATACGCAGTATTTT

D gene: .
J gene: TRBJ2-7
clone size: .
V gene: TRBV29-1
CDR3 protein: CSVVIGNYEQYF
CDR3 DNA: TGCAGCGTTGTAATAGGGAACTACGAGCAGTACTTC

D gene: .
J gene: TRBJ2-7
clone size: once
V gene: TRBV27
CDR3 protein: CASSLPEGPYEQYF
CDR3 DNA: TGTGCCAGCTCCCTCCCCGAAGGACCTTATGAGCAGTACTTC

D gene: TRBD2
J gene: TRBJ2-3
clone size: .
V gene: TRBV6-1
CDR3 protein: CASSEGGVNTQYF
CDR3 DNA: TGTGCCAGCAGTGAGGGAGGGGTGAATACGCAGTATTTT

D gene: .
J gene: TRBJ1-2
clone size: .
V gene: TRBV6-6
CDR3 protein: CASGTPVDIMYGYTF
CDR3 DNA: TGTGCCAGCGGAACCCCGGTGGACATCATGTATGGCTACACCTTC